The next 3 T cell receptor beta chains were all read from a single sample in a study of cytomegalovirus exposure and HLA in healthy donors. PCR amplification relied on 60 Vbeta primers (plus 13 Jbeta primers). The table came from immunoSEQ multiplex PCR; TCRdb's copy has only in-frame clones and leaves some out. In the table there are 40,000 to 45,000 clones, about 50% of which are singletons. Sequenced: PBMCs. Receptors were obtained from a human donor in good health.

A few counts support this clone. The rearrangement joins TRBV2 to TRBJ2-6; D is undetermined. CDR3 length: 16 residues. Trimming removed 2 bases at V and 2 bases at J, with 10 bases between. Germline CDR1 is SNHLY and CDR2 is FYNNEI. CDR3 sequence reads: CASSESSSPGANVLTF. CDR3 coding DNA: TGTGCCAGCAGTGAATCTTCGTCCCCTGGGGCCAACGTCCTGACTTTC.

V gene TRBV9 combines with J gene TRBJ2-7; 10 bases map to TRBD1. CDR1 and CDR2 (germline): SGDLS, YYNGEE. This CDR3 has 14 amino acids. The V and J ends lost 4 bases and 4 bases, in that order; junction bases with no gene match: 5. CDR3 residues: CASSRGQGNYEQYF. Here the CDR3 DNA reads TGTGCCAGCAGCAGGGGACAGGGGAATTACGAGCAGTACTTC.

In its sample, this clone was seen a few times. The chain uses TRBV7-9 and TRBJ2-7; 10 nucleotides match TRBD1. Per germline, CDR1 SEHNR and CDR2 FQNEAQ (reference sequence). The CDR3 contains 16 residues. Germline trimming cut 6 bases from V and 2 bases from J; bases unmatched to any gene: 10. The CDR3 coding sequence is TGTGCCAGCAGTCCCGCGAAAGGGACAGGGGCCTACGAGCAGTACTTC. Amino acids: CASSPAKGTGAYEQYF.